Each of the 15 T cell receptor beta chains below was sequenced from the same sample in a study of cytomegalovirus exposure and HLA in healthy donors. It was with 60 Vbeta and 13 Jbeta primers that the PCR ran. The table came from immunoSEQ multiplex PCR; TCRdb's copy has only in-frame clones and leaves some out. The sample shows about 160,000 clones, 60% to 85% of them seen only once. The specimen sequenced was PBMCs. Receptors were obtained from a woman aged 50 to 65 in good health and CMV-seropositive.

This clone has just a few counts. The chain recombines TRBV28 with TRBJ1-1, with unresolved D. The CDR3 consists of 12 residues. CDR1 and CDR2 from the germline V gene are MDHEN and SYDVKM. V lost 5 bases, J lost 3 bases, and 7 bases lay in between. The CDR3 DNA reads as TGTGCCAGCAGTCTAGAATACACTGAAGCTTTCTTT. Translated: CASSLEYTEAFF. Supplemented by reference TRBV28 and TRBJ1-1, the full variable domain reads DVKVTQSSRYLVKRTGEKVFLECVQDMDHENMFWYRQDPGLGLRLIYFSYDVKMKEKGDIPEGYSVSREKKERFSLILESASTNQTSMYLCASSLEYTEAFFGQGTRLTVV.

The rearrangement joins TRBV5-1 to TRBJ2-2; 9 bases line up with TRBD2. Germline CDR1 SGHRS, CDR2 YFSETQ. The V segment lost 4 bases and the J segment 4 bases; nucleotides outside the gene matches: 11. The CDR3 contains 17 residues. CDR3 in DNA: TGCGCCAGCAGCGGGGGTAGCGGGGGCCCGACCACCGGGGAGCTGTTTTTT. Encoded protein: CASSGGSGGPTTGELFF.

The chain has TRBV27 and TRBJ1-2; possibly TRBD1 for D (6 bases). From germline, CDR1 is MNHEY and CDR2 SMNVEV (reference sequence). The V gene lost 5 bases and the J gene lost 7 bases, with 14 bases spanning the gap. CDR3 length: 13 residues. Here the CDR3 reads CASSPSGAVGYTF. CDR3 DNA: TGTGCCAGCAGTCCCTCAGGGGCGGTTGGCTACACCTTC.

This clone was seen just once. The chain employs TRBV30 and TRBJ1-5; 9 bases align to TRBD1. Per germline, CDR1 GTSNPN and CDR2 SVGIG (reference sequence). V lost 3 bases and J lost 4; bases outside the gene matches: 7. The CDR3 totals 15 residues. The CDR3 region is CAWSPGQGTNQPQHF. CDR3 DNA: TGTGCCTGGAGCCCGGGACAGGGCACAAATCAGCCCCAGCATTTT.

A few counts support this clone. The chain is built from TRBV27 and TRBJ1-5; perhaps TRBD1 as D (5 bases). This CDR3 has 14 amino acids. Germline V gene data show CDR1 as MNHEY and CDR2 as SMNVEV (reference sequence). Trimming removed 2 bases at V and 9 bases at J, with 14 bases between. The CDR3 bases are TGTGCCAGCAGTTTACATCCAGGGATGGGGCCCCAGCATTTT. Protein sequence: CASSLHPGMGPQHF.

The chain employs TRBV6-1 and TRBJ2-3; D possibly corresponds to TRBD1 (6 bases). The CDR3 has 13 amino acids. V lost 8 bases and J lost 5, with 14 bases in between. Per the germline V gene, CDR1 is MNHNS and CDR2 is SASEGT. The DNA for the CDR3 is TGTGCCAGCGGGGGCCGCTATGGAGATACGCAGTATTTT. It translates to CASGGRYGDTQYF.

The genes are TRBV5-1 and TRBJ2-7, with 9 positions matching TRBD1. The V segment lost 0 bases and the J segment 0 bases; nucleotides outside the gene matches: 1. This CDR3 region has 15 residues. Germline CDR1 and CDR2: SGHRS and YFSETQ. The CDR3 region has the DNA TGCGCCAGCAGCTTGGGACAGGGGGTCTCCTACGAGCAGTACTTC. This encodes CASSLGQGVSYEQYF.

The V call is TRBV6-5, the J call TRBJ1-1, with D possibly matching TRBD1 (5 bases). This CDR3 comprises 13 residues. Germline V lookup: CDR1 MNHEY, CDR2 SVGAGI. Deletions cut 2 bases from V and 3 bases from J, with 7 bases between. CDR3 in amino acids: CASSYRGYTEAFF. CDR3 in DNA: TGTGCCAGCAGTTACCGGGGGTACACTGAAGCTTTCTTT.

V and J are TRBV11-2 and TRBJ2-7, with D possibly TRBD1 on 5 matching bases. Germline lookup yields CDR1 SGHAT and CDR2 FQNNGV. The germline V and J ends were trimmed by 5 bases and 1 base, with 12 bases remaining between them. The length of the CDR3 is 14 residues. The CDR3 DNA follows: TGTGCCAGCAGCCCCGGTAAGGGGTCCTACGAGCAGTACTTC. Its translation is CASSPGKGSYEQYF.

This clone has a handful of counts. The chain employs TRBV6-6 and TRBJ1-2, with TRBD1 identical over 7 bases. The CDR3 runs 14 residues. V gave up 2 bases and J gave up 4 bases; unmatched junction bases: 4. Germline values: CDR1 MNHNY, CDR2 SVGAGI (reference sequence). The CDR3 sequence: CASSYDGTAYGYTF. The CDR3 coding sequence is TGTGCCAGCAGTTACGACGGGACAGCCTATGGCTACACCTTC.

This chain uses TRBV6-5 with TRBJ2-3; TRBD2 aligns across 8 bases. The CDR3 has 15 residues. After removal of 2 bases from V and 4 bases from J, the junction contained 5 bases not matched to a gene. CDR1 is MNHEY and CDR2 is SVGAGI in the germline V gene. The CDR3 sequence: CASSYISGGADTQYF. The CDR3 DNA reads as TGTGCCAGCAGTTACATCAGCGGGGGCGCAGATACGCAGTATTTT.

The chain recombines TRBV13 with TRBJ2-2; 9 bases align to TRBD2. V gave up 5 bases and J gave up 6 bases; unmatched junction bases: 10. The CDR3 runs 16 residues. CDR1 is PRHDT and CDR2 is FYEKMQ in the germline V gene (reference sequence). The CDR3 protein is CASSTVSVAGAGELFF. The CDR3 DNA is TGTGCCAGCAGCACCGTATCGGTAGCGGGGGCCGGGGAGCTGTTTTTT.

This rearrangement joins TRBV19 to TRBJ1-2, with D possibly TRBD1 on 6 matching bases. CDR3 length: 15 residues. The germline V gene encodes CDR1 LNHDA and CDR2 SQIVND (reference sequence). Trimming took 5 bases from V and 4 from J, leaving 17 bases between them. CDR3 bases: TGTGCCAGTAGTCCAGGACAGTTATCATTCTATGGCTACACCTTC. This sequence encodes CASSPGQLSFYGYTF.

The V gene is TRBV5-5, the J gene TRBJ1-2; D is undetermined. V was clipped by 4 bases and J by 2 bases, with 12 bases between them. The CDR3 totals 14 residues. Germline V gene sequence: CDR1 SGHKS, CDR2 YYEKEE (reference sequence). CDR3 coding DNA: TGTGCCAGCAGCCAAACCGCGACAAACTATGGCTACACCTTC. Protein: CASSQTATNYGYTF. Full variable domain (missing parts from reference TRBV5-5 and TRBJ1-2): DAGVTQSPTHLIKTRGQQVTLRCSPISGHKSVSWYQQVLGQGPQFIFQYYEKEERGRGNFPDRFSARQFPNYSSELNVNALLLGDSALYLCASSQTATNYGYTFGSGTRLTVV.

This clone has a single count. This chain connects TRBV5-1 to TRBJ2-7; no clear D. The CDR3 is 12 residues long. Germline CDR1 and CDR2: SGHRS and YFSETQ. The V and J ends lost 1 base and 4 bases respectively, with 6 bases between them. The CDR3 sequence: CASSLPGYEQYF. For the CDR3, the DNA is TGCGCCAGCAGCTTGCCCGGTTACGAGCAGTACTTC. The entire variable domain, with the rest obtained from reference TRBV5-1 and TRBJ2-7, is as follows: KAGVTQTPRYLIKTRGQQVTLSCSPISGHRSVSWYQQTPGQGLQFLFEYFSETQRNKGNFPGRFSGRQFSNSRSEMNVSTLELGDSALYLCASSLPGYEQYFGPGTRLTVT.